This T cell receptor (beta chain) appears in the sequencing data of a study of CD8 T cells in ankylosing spondylitis. Worth noting for this clonotype: Its specificity is not known.

General study points: Within ankylosing spondylitis blood, a TCR beta motif made up of under 10 highly homologous variants appeared to be characteristic.

V was pared by 1 base and J by 7 bases, with 11 bases of the junction left unmatched. This CDR3 region has 16 residues. TCRdb reprocessed the 5' RACE reads with MiXCR, giving one entry per CDR3 protein. The table includes almost 400,000 distinct CDR3 sequences, about a fifth detected once. Source material: blood, either unsorted or a sorted T cell fraction (not recorded which). The chain joins TRBV12-3 or TRBV12-4 to TRBJ2-7; TRBD2 agrees at 9 bases. This TCR was sampled from a male donor with ankylosing spondylitis. CDR3 sequence reads: CASSLEAGGPTWEQYF. The CDR3 bases are TGTGCCAGCAGTTTAGAGGCGGGAGGGCCTACTTGGGAGCAGTACTTC.